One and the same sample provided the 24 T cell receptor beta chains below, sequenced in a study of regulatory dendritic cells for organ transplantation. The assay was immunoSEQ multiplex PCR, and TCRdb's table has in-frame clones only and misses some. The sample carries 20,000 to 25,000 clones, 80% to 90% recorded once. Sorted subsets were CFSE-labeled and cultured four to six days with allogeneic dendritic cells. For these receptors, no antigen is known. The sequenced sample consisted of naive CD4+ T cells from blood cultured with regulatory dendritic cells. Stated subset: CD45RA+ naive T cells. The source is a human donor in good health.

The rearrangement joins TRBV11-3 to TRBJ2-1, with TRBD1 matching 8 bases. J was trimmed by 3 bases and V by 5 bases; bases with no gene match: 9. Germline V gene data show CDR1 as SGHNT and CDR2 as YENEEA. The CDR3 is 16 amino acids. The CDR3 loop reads CASSLSGTGGYNEQFF. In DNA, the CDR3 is TGTGCCAGCAGCCTCTCCGGGACAGGAGGCTACAATGAGCAGTTCTTC.

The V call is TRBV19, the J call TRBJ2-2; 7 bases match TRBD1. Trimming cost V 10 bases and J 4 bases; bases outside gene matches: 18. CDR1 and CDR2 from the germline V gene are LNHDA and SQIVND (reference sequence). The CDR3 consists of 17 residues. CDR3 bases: TGTGCCACATTAGACAGGGAAGTTAGTTTTTTCACCGGGGAGCTGTTTTTT. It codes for CATLDREVSFFTGELFF.

The CDR3 DNA is TGTGCCAGCAGCGCCGATAGCGGGGGGGTTAACACCGGGGAGCTGTTTTTT. It is translated as CASSADSGGVNTGELFF. V usage is TRBV9 and J usage is TRBJ2-2, with TRBD2 identical over 11 bases. The CDR3 runs 17 residues. Germline CDR1 SGDLS, CDR2 YYNGEE. The V and J ends lost 3 bases and 2 bases, in that order; junction bases with no gene match: 6.

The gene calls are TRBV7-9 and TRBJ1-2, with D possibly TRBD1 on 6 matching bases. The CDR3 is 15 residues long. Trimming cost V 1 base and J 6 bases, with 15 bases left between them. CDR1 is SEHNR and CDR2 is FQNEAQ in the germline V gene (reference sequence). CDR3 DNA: TGTGCCAGCAGCTTAGGTTTAGTGGCAGGGGATGGCTACACCTTC. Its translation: CASSLGLVAGDGYTF.

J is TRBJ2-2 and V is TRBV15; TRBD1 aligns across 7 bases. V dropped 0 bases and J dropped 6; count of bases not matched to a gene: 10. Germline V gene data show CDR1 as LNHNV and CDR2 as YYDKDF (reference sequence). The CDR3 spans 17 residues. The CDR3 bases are TGTGCCACCAGCAGAGATTACCAGGGCAGGGGGTCCGGGGAGCTGTTTTTT. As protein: CATSRDYQGRGSGELFF. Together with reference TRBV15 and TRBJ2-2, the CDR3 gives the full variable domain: DAMVIQNPRYQVTQFGKPVTLSCSQTLNHNVMYWYQQKSSQAPKLLFHYYDKDFNNEADTPDNFQSRRPNTSFCFLDIRSPGLGDTAMYLCATSRDYQGRGSGELFFGEGSRLTVL.

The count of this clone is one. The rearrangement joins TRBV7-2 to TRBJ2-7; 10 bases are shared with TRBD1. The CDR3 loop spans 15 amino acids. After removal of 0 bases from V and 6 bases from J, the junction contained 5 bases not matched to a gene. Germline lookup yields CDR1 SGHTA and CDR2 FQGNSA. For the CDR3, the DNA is TGTGCCAGCAGCTTAGCCCGAGACAGGGGGCGCGAGCAGTACTTC. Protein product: CASSLARDRGREQYF.

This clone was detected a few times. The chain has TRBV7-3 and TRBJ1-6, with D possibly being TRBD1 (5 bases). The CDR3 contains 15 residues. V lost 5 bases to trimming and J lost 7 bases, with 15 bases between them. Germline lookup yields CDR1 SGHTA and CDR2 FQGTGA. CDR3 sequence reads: CASSATGTFNSPLHF. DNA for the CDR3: TGTGCCAGCAGCGCGACCGGGACCTTCAATTCACCCCTCCACTTT.

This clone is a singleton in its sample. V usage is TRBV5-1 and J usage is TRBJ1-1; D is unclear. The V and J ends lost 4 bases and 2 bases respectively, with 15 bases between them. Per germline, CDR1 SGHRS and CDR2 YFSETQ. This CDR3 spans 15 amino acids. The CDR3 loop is CASSNTRTGNTEAFF. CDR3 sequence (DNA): TGCGCCAGCAGCAACACTCGGACGGGAAACACTGAAGCTTTCTTT.

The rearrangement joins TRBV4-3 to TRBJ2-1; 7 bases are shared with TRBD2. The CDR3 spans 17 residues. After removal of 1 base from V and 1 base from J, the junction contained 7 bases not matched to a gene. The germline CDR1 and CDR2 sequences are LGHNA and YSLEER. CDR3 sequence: CASSQVEGGSSYNEQFF. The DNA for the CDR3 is TGCGCCAGCAGCCAAGTCGAGGGCGGGAGTTCCTACAATGAGCAGTTCTTC.

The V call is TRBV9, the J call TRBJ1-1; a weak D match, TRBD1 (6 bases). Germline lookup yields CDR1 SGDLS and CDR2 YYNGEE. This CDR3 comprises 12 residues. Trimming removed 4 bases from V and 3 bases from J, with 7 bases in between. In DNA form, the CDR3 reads TGTGCCAGCAGCAGGGGGTACACTGAAGCTTTCTTT. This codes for CASSRGYTEAFF.

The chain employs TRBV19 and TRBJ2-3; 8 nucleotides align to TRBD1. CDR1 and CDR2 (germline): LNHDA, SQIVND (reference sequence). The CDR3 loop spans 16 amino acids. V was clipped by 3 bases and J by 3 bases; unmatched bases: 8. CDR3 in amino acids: CASSMTGAPATDTQYF. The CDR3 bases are TGTGCCAGTAGTATGACAGGGGCGCCTGCGACAGATACGCAGTATTTT.

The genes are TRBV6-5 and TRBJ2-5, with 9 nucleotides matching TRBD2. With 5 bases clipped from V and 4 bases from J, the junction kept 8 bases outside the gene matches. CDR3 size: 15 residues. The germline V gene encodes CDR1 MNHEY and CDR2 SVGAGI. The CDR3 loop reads CASSVTGTSTETQYF. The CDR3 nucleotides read TGTGCCAGCAGTGTAACCGGGACTAGCACAGAGACCCAGTACTTC.

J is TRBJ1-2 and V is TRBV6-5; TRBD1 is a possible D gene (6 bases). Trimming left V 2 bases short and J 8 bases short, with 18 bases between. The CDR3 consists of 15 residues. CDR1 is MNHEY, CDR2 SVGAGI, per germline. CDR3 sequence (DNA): TGTGCCAGCAGTTACCAGGGGACTATCGGGAGGGGCTACACCTTC. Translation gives CASSYQGTIGRGYTF.

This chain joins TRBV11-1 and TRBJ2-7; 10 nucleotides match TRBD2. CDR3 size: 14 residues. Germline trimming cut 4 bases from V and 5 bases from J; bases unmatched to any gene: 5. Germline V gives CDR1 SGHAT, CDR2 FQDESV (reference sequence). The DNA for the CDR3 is TGTGCCAGCAGCTCCCGACTAGCGGGCCACGAGCAGTACTTC. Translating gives CASSSRLAGHEQYF.

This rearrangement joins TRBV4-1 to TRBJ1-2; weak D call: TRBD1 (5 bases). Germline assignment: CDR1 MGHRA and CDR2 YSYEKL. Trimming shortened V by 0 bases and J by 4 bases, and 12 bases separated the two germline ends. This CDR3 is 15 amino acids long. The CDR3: CASSQERGAFYGYTF. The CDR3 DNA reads TGCGCCAGCAGCCAAGAGAGAGGGGCCTTCTATGGCTACACCTTC.

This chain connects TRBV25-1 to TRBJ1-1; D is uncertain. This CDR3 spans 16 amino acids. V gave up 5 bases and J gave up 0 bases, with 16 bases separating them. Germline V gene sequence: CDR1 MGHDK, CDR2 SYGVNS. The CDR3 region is CASSKLRGNLNTEAFF. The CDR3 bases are TGTGCCAGCAGTAAACTCCGAGGAAATCTGAACACTGAAGCTTTCTTT.

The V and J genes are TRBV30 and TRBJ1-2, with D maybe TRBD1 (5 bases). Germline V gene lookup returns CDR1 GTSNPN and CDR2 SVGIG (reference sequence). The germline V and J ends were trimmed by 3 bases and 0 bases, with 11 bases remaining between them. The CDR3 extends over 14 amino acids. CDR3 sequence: CAWSRDSSNYGYTF. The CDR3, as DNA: TGTGCCTGGAGCCGGGACTCCTCTAACTATGGCTACACCTTC.

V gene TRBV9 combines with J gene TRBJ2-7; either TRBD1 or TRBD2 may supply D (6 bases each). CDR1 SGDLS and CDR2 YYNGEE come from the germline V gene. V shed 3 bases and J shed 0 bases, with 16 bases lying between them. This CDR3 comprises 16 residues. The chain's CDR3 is CASSEQEGGGSYEQYF. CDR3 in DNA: TGTGCCAGCAGCGAACAAGAGGGGGGCGGCTCCTACGAGCAGTACTTC.

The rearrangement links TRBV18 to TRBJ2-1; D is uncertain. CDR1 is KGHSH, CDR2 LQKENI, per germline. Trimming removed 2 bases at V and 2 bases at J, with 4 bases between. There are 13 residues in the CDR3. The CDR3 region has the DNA TGTGCCAGCTCACCAGCGACCTACAATGAGCAGTTCTTC. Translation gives CASSPATYNEQFF.

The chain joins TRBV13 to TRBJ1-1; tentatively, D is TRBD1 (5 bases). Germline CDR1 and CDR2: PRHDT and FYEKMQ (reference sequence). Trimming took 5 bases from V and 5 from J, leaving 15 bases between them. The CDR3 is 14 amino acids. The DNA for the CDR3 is TGTGCCAGCAGCGGAAGCCCAGGGCAAACTGAAGCTTTCTTT. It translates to CASSGSPGQTEAFF.

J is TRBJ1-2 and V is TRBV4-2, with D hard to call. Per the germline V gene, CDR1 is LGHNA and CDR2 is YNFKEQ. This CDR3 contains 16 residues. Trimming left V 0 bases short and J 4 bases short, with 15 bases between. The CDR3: CASSQEDWQETYGYTF. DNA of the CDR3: TGTGCCAGCAGCCAAGAAGACTGGCAGGAGACCTATGGCTACACCTTC.

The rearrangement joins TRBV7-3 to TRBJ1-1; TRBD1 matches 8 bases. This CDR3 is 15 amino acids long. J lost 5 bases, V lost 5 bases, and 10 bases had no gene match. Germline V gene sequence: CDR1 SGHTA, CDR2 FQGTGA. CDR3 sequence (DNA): TGTGCCAGCAGCATCGAAGGACAGGGCGGGACTGAAGCTTTCTTT. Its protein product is CASSIEGQGGTEAFF.

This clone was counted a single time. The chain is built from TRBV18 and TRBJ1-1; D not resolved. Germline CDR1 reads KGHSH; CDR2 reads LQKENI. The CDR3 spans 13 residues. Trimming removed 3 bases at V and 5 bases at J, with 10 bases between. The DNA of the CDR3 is TGTGCCAGCTCACCGTACAGCGGGACTGAAGCTTTCTTT. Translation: CASSPYSGTEAFF.

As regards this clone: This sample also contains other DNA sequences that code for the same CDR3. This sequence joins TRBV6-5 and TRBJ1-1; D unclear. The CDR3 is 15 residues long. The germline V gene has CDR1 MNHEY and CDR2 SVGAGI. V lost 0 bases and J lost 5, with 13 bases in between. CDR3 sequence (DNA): TGTGCCAGCAGTTACTCTTGGGTTCAGAATACTGAAGCTTTCTTT. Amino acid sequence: CASSYSWVQNTEAFF.